This entry concerns a single T cell receptor beta chain. Its antigen is unknown. Base qualities are not at hand, and no much larger clone is one base apart. Each donor gave one peripheral blood draw, approximately 110 mL on average, collected into heparinised tubes. Naive, central memory, regulatory and stem cell-like memory CD4+ T cells were sorted on a BD FACSAria II using a panel including CD45RO, CCR7, CD25, CD127, CD95 and CD27. All sorted populations exceeded 95% purity. PBMCs were isolated immediately by Lymphoprep density gradient centrifugation and stained directly without culture. Samples were stained and sorted in pairs, with one healthy donor and one patient per experiment, so that batch effects were minimized. The CDR3 sequence holds 15 residues, the cysteine and phenylalanine included. This entry keeps only the CDR3 DNA: 45 bases, framed from base 1. V has 1 base trimmed and J has 4 bases trimmed; junction bases matching no gene number 4. CDR1 and CDR2 (SGHNT, YYREEE) derive from the germline V gene (reference sequence).

The sample originates from a study of beta chain features in type 1 diabetes (dated by TCRdb to the late 2010s). With regard to the full study: Patients and healthy donors did not differ in mean age, gender distribution, total cell number or subset yield. A total of 85 million to 140 million sorted cells were examined across all samples, and a strong correlation was observed between cell number per subset and RNA yield. In the study, TCRB repertoires of sorted circulating CD4+ T cell subsets from recently diagnosed type 1 diabetes patients were compared with those of matched healthy donors. Whereas all 28 donors provided naive and central memory subsets, regulatory and stem cell-like memory subsets were isolated from just 8 patients and about 8 healthy donors. What the research found in general, with its limitations: Naive, central memory and regulatory TCRB repertoires appeared to be more alike among patients than among healthy donors. A moderate but significant shortening of TCRB CDR3 length was observed in type 1 diabetes patients in all four CD4+ subsets. Shorter templates might have been favored by PCR, but patient and control samples were amplified and corrected together, so both groups would have been affected equally by any skew. Sequencing cDNA rather than genomic DNA could over-represent highly expressing activated cells, although activation and CD3 levels did not differ between groups. Because the HLA sub-analyses included only small numbers of individuals, any influence of HLA type on TCRB rearrangement was left unresolved. At VDJ recombination sites, type 1 diabetes patients had fewer insertions and more deleted nucleotides, which implies abnormalities in thymic rearrangement.

The High Capacity cDNA Reverse Transcription Kit was used to reverse transcribe all of the isolated RNA, meaning that expressed TCRB transcripts were what got sequenced. Deep immunoSEQ sequencing was performed on naive, central memory and regulatory T cell samples, with an average of roughly 3.5 million total reads per sample. After sorted cells were lysed in RLT buffer, RNA was extracted with DNase-treated RNeasy Micro or Mini kits, with the choice depending on cell number. Each cell subset was processed on its own to prevent cross-contamination, while patient and healthy donor samples were processed together. TCRB sequences were amplified from cDNA with the immunoSEQ multiplex PCR, producing 87-bp fragments spanning the CDR3 region. Sequencing of the amplicons was done on the Illumina HiSeq platform. Concerning the study's data processing: PCR bias was corrected computationally using synthetic template baselines, and reads within Hamming distance 2 were collapsed, with unmergeable singletons discarded. Reads were aligned against IMGT so that V, D and J genes, CDR3 length and insertions or deletions at six rearrangement sites could be assigned. Clonotype counts were normalized to sorted cell number within each subset before computing true diversity and Gini coefficients with the tcR R package. Repertoire sharing was quantified using the overlap coefficient calculated on TCRB nucleotide sequences. Out-of-frame TCRB sequences from naive cells were analyzed to stand in for the pre-selection repertoire. This is the immuneACCESS table as TCRdb keeps it, with only in-frame sequences that have V and J called. A part of the clones is gone; compared with another copy, unresolved V genes explain less than half, and the rest is unexplained. The DNA was the basis for D and trimming; V, J and clone size are from that table. Counted in this sample were around 250,000 clones; about 63% of them appeared once. The ten largest clones capture roughly 0.048% of the sample.

The sample taken for sequencing was naive CD4+ T cells from blood. The meaning of the sample's cell subset or site label: true naive CD4+ T cells. The chain was built from TRBV5-4 and TRBJ2-3; TRBD2 lines up with 9 middle nucleotides. This TCR derives from a young man in good health. CDR3 protein: CASSLPSGRPDTQYF. The DNA is as follows: TGTGCCAGCAGCTTGCCCAGCGGGAGGCCAGATACGCAGTATTTT.